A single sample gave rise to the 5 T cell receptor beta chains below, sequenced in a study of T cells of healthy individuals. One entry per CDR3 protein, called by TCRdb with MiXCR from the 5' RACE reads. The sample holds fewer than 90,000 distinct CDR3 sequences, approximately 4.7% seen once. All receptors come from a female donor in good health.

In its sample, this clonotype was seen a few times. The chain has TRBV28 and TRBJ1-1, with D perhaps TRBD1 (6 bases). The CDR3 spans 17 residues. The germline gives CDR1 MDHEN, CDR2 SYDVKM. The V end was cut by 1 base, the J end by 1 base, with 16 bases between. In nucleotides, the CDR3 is TGTGCCAGCAGTTTATCTCCTGGGGCAGGGGAGAACACTGAAGCTTTCTTT. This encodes CASSLSPGAGENTEAFF.

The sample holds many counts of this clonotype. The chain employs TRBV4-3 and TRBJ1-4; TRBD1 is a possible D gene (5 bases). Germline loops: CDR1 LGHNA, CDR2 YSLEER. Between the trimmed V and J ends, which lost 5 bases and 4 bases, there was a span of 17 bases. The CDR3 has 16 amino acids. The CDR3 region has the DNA TGCGCCAGCAGCTCGCGCCCGCAGGGTAATAATGAAAAACTGTTTTTT. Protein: CASSSRPQGNNEKLFF.

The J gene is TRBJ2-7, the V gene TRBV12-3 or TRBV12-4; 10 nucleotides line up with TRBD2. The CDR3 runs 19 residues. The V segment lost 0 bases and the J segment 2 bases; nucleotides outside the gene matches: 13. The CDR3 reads CASSLAGSSGRASTYEQYF. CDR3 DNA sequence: TGTGCCAGCAGTTTAGCCGGCTCGAGCGGGAGGGCCTCTACCTACGAGCAGTACTTC.

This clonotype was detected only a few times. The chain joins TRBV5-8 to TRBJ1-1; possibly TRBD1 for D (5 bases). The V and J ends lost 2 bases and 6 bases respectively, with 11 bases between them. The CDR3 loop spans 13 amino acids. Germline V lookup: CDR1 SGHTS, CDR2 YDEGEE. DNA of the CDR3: TGTGCCAGCAGCTTAAGCCGGGGGGCTGAAGCTTTCTTT. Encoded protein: CASSLSRGAEAFF.

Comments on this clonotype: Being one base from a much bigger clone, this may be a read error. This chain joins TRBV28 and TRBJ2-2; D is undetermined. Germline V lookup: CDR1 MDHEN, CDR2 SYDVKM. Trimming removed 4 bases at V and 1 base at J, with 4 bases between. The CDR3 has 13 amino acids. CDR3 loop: CASSSLNTGELFF. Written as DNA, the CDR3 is TGTGCCAGCAGTTCGTTGAACACCGGGGAGCTGTTTTTT. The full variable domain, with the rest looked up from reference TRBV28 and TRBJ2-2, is DVKVTQSSRYLVKRTGEKVFLECVQDMDHENMFWYRQDPGLGLRLIYFSYDVKMKEKGDIPEGYSVSREKKERFSLILESASTNQTSMYLCASSSLNTGELFFGEGSRLTVL.